This TCR beta chain came from a study of blood T cells in healthy people across ages. From germline, CDR1 is SGHDT and CDR2 YYEEEE. After removal of 1 base from V and 2 bases from J, the junction contained 4 bases not matched to a gene. The CDR3 totals 16 residues. Broader study findings: While age rose, TCR beta diversity per million T cells dropped in a roughly linear way. TCR beta diversity was tightly associated with the proportion of naive T cells.

This clonotype was observed a handful of times. As yet, its antigen is unknown. Next came a second PCR, run for about 6 to 11 cycles, which used a sample-barcoded 5' primer along with a J-beta primer mix. Each CDR3 protein gets one entry after TCRdb re-called the 5' RACE reads with MiXCR. Here the sample spans approximately 1,700,000 distinct CDR3 sequences, about two fifths being singletons. The source material was blood. The chain uses TRBV5-6 and TRBJ2-1; 9 bases agree with TRBD2. This TCR was sampled from a human donor in good health. CDR3 residues: CASSLWLAGTYNEQFF. The DNA for the CDR3 is TGTGCCAGCAGCTTGTGGCTAGCGGGGACCTACAATGAGCAGTTCTTC. Drawing the rest from reference TRBV5-6 and TRBJ2-1, the complete variable domain is DAGVTQSPTHLIKTRGQQVTLRCSPKSGHDTVSWYQQALGQGPQFIFQYYEEEERQRGNFPDRFSGHQFPNYSSELNVNALLLGDSALYLCASSLWLAGTYNEQFFGPGTRLTVL.